These 7 T cell receptor beta chains share one sample of origin, sequenced in a study of T cell repertoires in cytomegalovirus infection. TCRdb redid the calling of the reads with MiXCR, one entry per CDR3 protein. Of around 78,000 distinct CDR3 sequences in the sample, approximately 24% were seen once. Their target antigens are unknown. The specimen comprised CD8+ T cells from cultured PBMCs, sampled from culture after CMV antigen stimulation. The receptor set was obtained from a human donor in good health (CMV status not recorded). Some clones in this sample may be carry-over from other donors' samples.

This clonotype was counted between two and nine times. The chain links TRBV5-6 to TRBJ1-1; unclear D gene. The V gene lost 4 bases and the J gene lost 2 bases, with 6 bases spanning the gap. The CDR3 contains 12 residues. CDR1 and CDR2 (germline): SGHDT, YYEEEE. CDR3 DNA sequence: TGTGCCAGCAGCCAGACTAACACTGAAGCTTTCTTT. Its protein is CASSQTNTEAFF. Complete variable domain (other parts from reference TRBV5-6 and TRBJ1-1): DAGVTQSPTHLIKTRGQQVTLRCSPKSGHDTVSWYQQALGQGPQFIFQYYEEEERQRGNFPDRFSGHQFPNYSSELNVNALLLGDSALYLCASSQTNTEAFFGQGTRLTVV.

The V and J genes are TRBV10-3 and TRBJ2-7, with 12 bases identical to TRBD1. The CDR3 is 15 residues long. The germline CDR1 and CDR2 sequences are ENHRY and SYGVKD. Trimming removed 5 bases from V and 3 bases from J; junction bases left unmatched: 5. CDR3 in DNA: TGTGCCATCAGTAGCCGGGACAGGGGGCTCTACGAGCAGTACTTC. Its translation: CAISSRDRGLYEQYF.

This rearrangement joins TRBV27 to TRBJ1-1; D possibly corresponds to TRBD1 (5 bases). The germline V and J ends were trimmed by 1 base and 8 bases, with 8 bases remaining between them. CDR1 is MNHEY, CDR2 SMNVEV, per germline (reference sequence). The CDR3 has 12 amino acids. The CDR3 DNA reads as TGTGCCAGCAGTTTATGGGGGGGGGAAGCTTTCTTT. Amino acid sequence: CASSLWGGEAFF.

This clonotype has at least ten counts. The chain links TRBV12-5 to TRBJ1-4; TRBD1 matches at 7 bases. This CDR3 is built from 15 residues. Germline trimming cut 4 bases from V and 7 bases from J; bases unmatched to any gene: 9. Germline loops: CDR1 LGHNT, CDR2 FRNRAP. The CDR3 reads CASGWTGTVGEKLFF. In nucleotides, the CDR3 is TGTGCTAGTGGTTGGACCGGGACAGTCGGTGAAAAACTGTTTTTT.

The chain recombines TRBV27 with TRBJ2-6, with 9 bases lining up with TRBD1. The length of the CDR3 is 18 residues. CDR1 and CDR2 (germline): MNHEY, SMNVEV (reference sequence). V shed 5 bases and J 1 base; nucleotides not matched to a gene: 9. The CDR3 DNA sequence: TGTGCCAGCAGTCTCACAGGGGGCCCAGGTTCTGGGGCCAACGTCCTGACTTTC. Protein sequence: CASSLTGGPGSGANVLTF.

In its sample, this clonotype was seen once. The J gene is TRBJ2-3, the V gene TRBV11-2; TRBD1 aligns across 9 bases. The CDR3 loop spans 15 amino acids. The germline V gene encodes CDR1 SGHAT and CDR2 FQNNGV. V was clipped by 5 bases and J by 1 base; unmatched bases: 4. The CDR3 is CASSPWTGGTDTQYF. CDR3 DNA sequence: TGTGCCAGCAGCCCCTGGACAGGGGGCACAGATACGCAGTATTTT.

This clonotype was detected a few times. The chain links TRBV7-9 to TRBJ2-1, with 7 bases lining up with TRBD2. CDR1 is SEHNR and CDR2 is FQNEAQ in the germline V gene (reference sequence). The CDR3 is made up of 19 amino acids. V was pared by 4 bases and J by 7 bases, with 22 bases of the junction left unmatched. For the CDR3, the DNA is TGTGCCAGCAGCTCCCCCGGTAGGCAACCCGAGGTGGGGGGGAATGAGCAGTTCTTC. Protein sequence: CASSSPGRQPEVGGNEQFF. The variable domain in full, completed from reference TRBV7-9 and TRBJ2-1, reads DTGVSQNPRHKITKRGQNVTFRCDPISEHNRLYWYRQTLGQGPEFLTYFQNEAQLEKSRLLSDRFSAERPKGSFSTLEIQRTEQGDSAMYLCASSSPGRQPEVGGNEQFFGPGTRLTVL.